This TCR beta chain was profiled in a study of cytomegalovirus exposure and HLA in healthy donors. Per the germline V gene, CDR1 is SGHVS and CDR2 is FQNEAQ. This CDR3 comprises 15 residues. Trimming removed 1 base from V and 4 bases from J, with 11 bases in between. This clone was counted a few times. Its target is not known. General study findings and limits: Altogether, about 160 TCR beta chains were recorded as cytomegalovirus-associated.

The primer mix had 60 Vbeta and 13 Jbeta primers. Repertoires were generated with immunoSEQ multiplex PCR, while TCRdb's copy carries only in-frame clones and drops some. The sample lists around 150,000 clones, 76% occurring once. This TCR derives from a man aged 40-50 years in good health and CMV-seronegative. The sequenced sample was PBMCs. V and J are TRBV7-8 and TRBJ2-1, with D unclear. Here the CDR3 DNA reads TGTGCCAGCAGCTTAGGAGGCCTCCCTTACAATGAGCAGTTCTTC. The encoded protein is CASSLGGLPYNEQFF.